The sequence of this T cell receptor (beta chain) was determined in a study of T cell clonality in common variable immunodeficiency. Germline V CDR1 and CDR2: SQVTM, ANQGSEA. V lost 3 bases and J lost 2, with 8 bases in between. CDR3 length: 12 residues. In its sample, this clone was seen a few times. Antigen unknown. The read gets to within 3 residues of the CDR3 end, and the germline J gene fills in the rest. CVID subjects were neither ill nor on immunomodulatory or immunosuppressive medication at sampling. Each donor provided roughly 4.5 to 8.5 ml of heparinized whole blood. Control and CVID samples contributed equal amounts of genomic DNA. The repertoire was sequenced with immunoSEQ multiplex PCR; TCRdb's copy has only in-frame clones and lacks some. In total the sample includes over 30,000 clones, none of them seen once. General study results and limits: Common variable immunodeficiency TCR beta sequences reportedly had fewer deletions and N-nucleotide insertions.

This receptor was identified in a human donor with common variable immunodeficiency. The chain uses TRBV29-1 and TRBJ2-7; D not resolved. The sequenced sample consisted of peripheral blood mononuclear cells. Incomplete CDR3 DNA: TGCAGCGTTGAGGTCAGAGCCTACGAG. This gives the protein CSVEVRAYE. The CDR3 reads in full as CSVEVRAYEQYF.